This TCR beta chain was identified during a study of siplizumab effects on memory and regulatory T cells. The study, taken as a whole, reports: Naive T cells looked more diverse than memory cells, and they looked like major contributors to the alloresponse.

The mixed lymphocyte reaction cells were grown together in coculture at 37°C for around 6 days. Profiling relied on immunoSEQ multiplex PCR, and the TCRdb table lists in-frame clones only, not all of them. The sample holds 15,000 to 20,000 clones; approximately 44% are singletons and the top ten take about 6%. The CDR3 is 13 residues long. Germline-derived CDR1 and CDR2 are SNHLY and FYNNEI. V was clipped by 1 base and J by 8 bases, with 11 bases between them. On this clone: The antigen is unknown.

The chain carries TRBV2 and TRBJ1-2; a weak D match, TRBD1 (5 bases). The source of this sequence is a human donor in good health; the cells came from an allogeneic mixed lymphocyte reaction. Some clones in this sample may be carry-over from other donors' samples. The source material was CFSE-low (dividing) CD4+ T cells sorted from an allogeneic mixed lymphocyte reaction. The CDR3 sequence: CASSEEGRSGYTF. The CDR3 region has the DNA TGTGCCAGCAGTGAAGAGGGGCGGTCCGGCTACACCTTC. The full variable domain, its missing parts supplied by reference TRBV2 and TRBJ1-2, is EPEVTQTPSHQVTQMGQEVILRCVPISNHLYFYWYRQILGQKVEFLVSFYNNEISEKSEIFDDQFSVERPDGSNFTLKIRSTKLEDSAMYFCASSEEGRSGYTFGSGTRLTVV.